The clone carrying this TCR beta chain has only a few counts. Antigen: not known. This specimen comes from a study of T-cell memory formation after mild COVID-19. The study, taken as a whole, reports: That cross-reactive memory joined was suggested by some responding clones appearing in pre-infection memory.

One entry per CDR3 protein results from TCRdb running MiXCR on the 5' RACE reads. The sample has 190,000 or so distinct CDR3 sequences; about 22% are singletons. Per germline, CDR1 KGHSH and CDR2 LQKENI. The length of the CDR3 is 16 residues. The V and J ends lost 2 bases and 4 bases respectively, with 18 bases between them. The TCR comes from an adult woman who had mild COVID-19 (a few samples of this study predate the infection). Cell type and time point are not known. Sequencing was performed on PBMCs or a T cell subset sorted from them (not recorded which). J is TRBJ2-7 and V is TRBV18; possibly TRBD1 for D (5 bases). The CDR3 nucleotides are TGTGCCAGCTCACCATCCTTGAGGACATTTGGATACGAGCAGTACTTC. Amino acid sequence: CASSPSLRTFGYEQYF.